These 8 T cell receptor beta chains originate from one sample sequenced in a study of blood T cell repertoires in COVID-19. This table comes from immunoSEQ multiplex PCR, and its TCRdb copy is limited to in-frame clones, with some not included. The table records roughly 78,000 clones, around nine tenths of them present only once. Material: peripheral blood. Receptor source: a woman aged 55 to 70 with acute or convalescent COVID-19.

This chain links TRBV5-1 with TRBJ2-2; TRBD2 agrees at 7 bases. The CDR3 loop spans 15 amino acids. V shed 2 bases and J 4 bases; nucleotides not matched to a gene: 5. CDR1 SGHRS and CDR2 YFSETQ come from the germline V gene. The CDR3 bases are TGCGCCAGCAGCTTCCACGGGGGGACCACCGGGGAGCTGTTTTTT. Residues: CASSFHGGTTGELFF.

This clone was observed a handful of times. The gene calls are TRBV7-2 and TRBJ2-7; 9 bases agree with TRBD1. From germline, CDR1 is SGHTA and CDR2 FQGNSA. The CDR3 is 13 amino acids. V shed 5 bases, J shed 7 bases, and the junction held 6 bases outside the gene matches. In DNA form, the CDR3 reads TGTGCCAGCAGCGCCGGACAGGGGCGGGAGCAGTACTTC. Translating it yields CASSAGQGREQYF. The whole variable domain, filled in from reference TRBV7-2 and TRBJ2-7, reads GAGVSQSPSNKVTEKGKDVELRCDPISGHTALYWYRQSLGQGLEFLIYFQGNSAPDKSGLPSDRFSAERTGGSVSTLTIQRTQQEDSAVYLCASSAGQGREQYFGPGTRLTVT.

This clone has just one count. V usage is TRBV28 and J usage is TRBJ1-3; 9 bases match TRBD1. With V trimmed by 3 bases and J by 4 bases, 7 bases remained unmatched. The CDR3 sequence is 16 residues long. CDR1 is MDHEN, CDR2 SYDVKM, per germline. The CDR3 region has the DNA TGTGCCAGCAGTTTTGGGAACAGGGGGCGAGGAAACACCATATATTTT. It yields the protein CASSFGNRGRGNTIYF.

V is TRBV5-5 and J is TRBJ2-1; D is undetermined. From germline, CDR1 is SGHKS and CDR2 YYEKEE (reference sequence). Trimming stripped 6 bases from V and 0 bases from J, with 10 bases between. The CDR3 has 14 residues. The CDR3: CASTFFSSYNEQFF. CDR3 nucleotide sequence: TGTGCCAGCACCTTTTTTAGCTCCTACAATGAGCAGTTCTTC.

In DNA form, the CDR3 reads TGTGCCAGCAGCCAAGGTCGGGGGGGCACCTACAATGAGCAGTTCTTC. Amino acids: CASSQGRGGTYNEQFF. J is TRBJ2-1 and V is TRBV4-2, with 8 bases that match TRBD2. With 1 base clipped from V and 2 bases from J, the junction kept 4 bases outside the gene matches. From germline, CDR1 is LGHNA and CDR2 YNFKEQ. This CDR3 is built from 16 residues.

CDR3 sequence: CASSATSGGLDEQYF. Written as DNA, the CDR3 is TGTGCCAGCAGCGCCACTAGCGGGGGGCTGGACGAGCAGTACTTC. The chain joins TRBV7-2 to TRBJ2-7; TRBD2 matches 12 bases. With 5 bases clipped from V and 5 bases from J, the junction kept 7 bases outside the gene matches. The germline CDR1 and CDR2 sequences are SGHTA and FQGNSA. This CDR3 has 15 amino acids.

V is TRBV4-3 and J is TRBJ2-7, with TRBD2 matching over 8 bases. V lost 0 bases and J lost 2; bases outside the gene matches: 9. The CDR3 contains 17 residues. The germline V gene has CDR1 LGHNA and CDR2 YSLEER. CDR3 nucleotide sequence: TGCGCCAGCAGCCAAGATTGGGGGACTAGGTTGGCCTACGAGCAGTACTTC. This encodes CASSQDWGTRLAYEQYF.

The chain's CDR3 is CASSPGTRRYNEQFF. CDR3 coding DNA: TGTGCCAGCTCACCAGGGACTAGGAGATACAATGAGCAGTTCTTC. The chain couples TRBV18 to TRBJ2-1; 8 positions match TRBD2. The CDR3 is 15 residues long. Germline V gene data show CDR1 as KGHSH and CDR2 as LQKENI. V gave up 2 bases and J gave up 4 bases; unmatched junction bases: 4. Full variable domain (outside the CDR3, taken from reference TRBV18 and TRBJ2-1): NAGVMQNPRHLVRRRGQEARLRCSPMKGHSHVYWYRQLPEEGLKFMVYLQKENIIDESGMPKERFSAEFPKEGPSILRIQQVVRGDSAAYFCASSPGTRRYNEQFFGPGTRLTVL.